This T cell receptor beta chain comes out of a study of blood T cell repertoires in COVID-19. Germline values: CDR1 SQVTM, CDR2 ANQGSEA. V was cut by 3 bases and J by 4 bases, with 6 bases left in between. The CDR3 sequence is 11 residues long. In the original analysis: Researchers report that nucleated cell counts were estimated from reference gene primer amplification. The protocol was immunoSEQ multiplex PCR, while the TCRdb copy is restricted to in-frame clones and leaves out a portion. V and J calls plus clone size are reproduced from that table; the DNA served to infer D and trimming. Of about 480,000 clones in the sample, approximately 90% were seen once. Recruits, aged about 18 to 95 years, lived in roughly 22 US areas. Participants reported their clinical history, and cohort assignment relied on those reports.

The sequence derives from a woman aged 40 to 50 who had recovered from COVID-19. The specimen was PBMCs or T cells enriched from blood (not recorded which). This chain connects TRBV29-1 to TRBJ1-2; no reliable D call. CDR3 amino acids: CSVDSVYGYTF. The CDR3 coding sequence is TGCAGCGTTGATTCCGTCTATGGCTACACCTTC.